This is a list of T cell receptor beta chains from one sample in a study of technical replicates of blood from a handful of donors. Produced via immunoSEQ multiplex PCR; TCRdb's table is partial and in-frame only. The sample includes more than 75,000 clones, roughly 94% of them seen just once. Sequencing used T cells isolated from PBMCs. The receptors were gathered from a human donor in good health. Each CDR3 is given with its conserved first and last residue. A D gene is named only where the DNA matches it firmly. Size tells how often a clone was seen (once, few, many) or the class of an expanded clone, and some rows leave it out.

j_call d_call cdr3_length clone_size v_call cdr3_nt cdr3_aa
TRBJ2-1 TRBD2 16 . TRBV9 TGTGCCAGCAGCGTAGCGCATGAGCTAGCGGGAGGTGAGCAGTTCTTC CASSVAHELAGGEQFF
TRBJ2-1 . 12 . TRBV28 TGTGCCAGCAGTCACCAGGGGTTGGAGCAGTTCTTC CASSHQGLEQFF
TRBJ2-1 TRBD1 13 . TRBV25-1 TGTGCCAGCACCGGGACAGCGTACAATGAGCAGTTCTTC CASTGTAYNEQFF
TRBJ1-1 TRBD1 17 . TRBV7-9 TGTGCCAGCAGCCCACAGGGGATCGGGCGTAAGAACACTGAAGCTTTCTTT CASSPQGIGRKNTEAFF
TRBJ1-1 . 14 once TRBV6-5 TGTGCCAGCAGTAGCGGGGGGCTGCGGACTGAAGCTTTCTTT CASSSGGLRTEAFF
TRBJ1-1 . 14 . TRBV2 TGTGCCAGCAGTGTGGGGGGAGTGGACACTGAAGCTTTCTTT CASSVGGVDTEAFF
TRBJ2-2 . 14 once TRBV6-4 TGTGCCAGCAGTAACAGGCCCAACACCGGGGAGCTGTTTTTT CASSNRPNTGELFF
TRBJ1-5 . 14 . TRBV19 TGTGCCAGTAGTATTAACTTCAGCAATCAGCCCCAGCATTTT CASSINFSNQPQHF
TRBJ2-6 TRBD1 15 . TRBV6-5 TGTGCCAGCAGAAGACAGGGGTACGGGGCCAACGTCCTGACTTTC CASRRQGYGANVLTF
TRBJ2-5 . 13 . TRBV4-1 TGCGCCAGCAGCCAGACAGGATCCAAGACCCAGTACTTC CASSQTGSKTQYF
TRBJ2-1 . 17 . TRBV5-4 TGTGCCAGCAGCCCCACTTTGAGGACGGGGGACTACAATGAGCAGTTCTTC CASSPTLRTGDYNEQFF
TRBJ1-5 . 20 . TRBV28 TGTGCCAGCAGCAGACCCCCCGGGTTAGAGTCTTTACATAGCAATCAGCCCCAGCATTTT CASSRPPGLESLHSNQPQHF
TRBJ1-1 . 11 . TRBV7-9 TGTGCCAGCAGCTTAAGTCAGGGAGCTTTCTTT CASSLSQGAFF
TRBJ1-6 . 15 . TRBV19 TGTGCCAGTAACCCAAGGGACTCAAATAATTCACCCCTCCACTTT CASNPRDSNNSPLHF
TRBJ2-7 TRBD1 14 . TRBV11-3 TGTGCCAGCAGCCAAATCGGACAGGGCTACGAGCAGTACTTC CASSQIGQGYEQYF
TRBJ2-2 TRBD2 16 . TRBV18 TGTGCCAGCTCATCCTGGGGGACTAGCGACACCGGGGAGCTGTTTTTT CASSSWGTSDTGELFF
TRBJ1-2 . 17 . TRBV7-3 TGTGCCAGCAGCTTTGGGTCGGGTGGGAGGGCCGTCTATGGCTACACCTTC CASSFGSGGRAVYGYTF
TRBJ2-3 TRBD2 16 . TRBV9 TGTGCCAGCAGCCCCGAACTAGCGGGAGTGTCAGATACGCAGTATTTT CASSPELAGVSDTQYF
TRBJ2-7 . 15 . TRBV2 TGTGCCAGCAGCCTTTCAGGGGCCGCCCACTACGAGCAGTACTTC CASSLSGAAHYEQYF
TRBJ1-4 . 13 . TRBV5-1 TGCGCCAGCCGTTATTTTACTAATGAAAAACTGTTTTTT CASRYFTNEKLFF
TRBJ1-1 . 14 . TRBV28 TGTGCCAGCAGCGACGGGAGGTCGAACACTGAAGCTTTCTTT CASSDGRSNTEAFF
TRBJ1-4 . 15 . TRBV7-8 TGTGCCAGCAGCTCGCAGGGTGTTTGGCGTGAAAAACTGTTTTTT CASSSQGVWREKLFF
TRBJ2-2 . 14 . TRBV5-1 TGCGCCAGCAGCTTAACGGGTAACACCGGGGAGCTGTTTTTT CASSLTGNTGELFF
TRBJ1-1 . 15 . TRBV10-1 TGCGCCACCTCCTCTGATTTCACAGGGATCACTGAAGCTTTCTTT CATSSDFTGITEAFF
TRBJ2-1 TRBD2 14 . TRBV2 TGTGCCAGCAGTGGACTAGCGGGGTACAATGAGCAGTTCTTC CASSGLAGYNEQFF
TRBJ2-2 TRBD2 17 . TRBV28 TGTGCCAGCAGTTTATGGAATCTAGCGGGAGGCCCCGGGGAGCTGTTTTTT CASSLWNLAGGPGELFF
TRBJ2-4 TRBD2 19 . TRBV15 TGTGCCACCAGCACTCTCCTAGCGGGAGAACCCTTAGCCAAAAACATTCAGTACTTC CATSTLLAGEPLAKNIQYF
TRBJ1-1 . 13 . TRBV6-1 TGTGCCAGCAGTGAAGTCCCAAACACTGAAGCTTTCTTT CASSEVPNTEAFF
TRBJ2-5 TRBD1 18 . TRBV11-2 TGTGCCAGCAGCTTACCCGACAGGGGTACGAAAGTTTGGGAGACCCAGTACTTC CASSLPDRGTKVWETQYF
TRBJ1-1 TRBD1 18 once TRBV27 TGTGCCAGCATGAAATCGGGACAGGGCCGTCTTCGGTACACTGAAGCTTTCTTT CASMKSGQGRLRYTEAFF
TRBJ2-3 TRBD2 14 . TRBV14 TGTGCCAGCCGTTCTAGCGGGGGGGCCAGGACGCAGTATTTT CASRSSGGARTQYF
TRBJ2-7 TRBD1 15 . TRBV6-1 TGTGCCAGCAGTCCAATAGACAGGGTTAAGTACGAGCAGTACTTC CASSPIDRVKYEQYF
TRBJ1-1 . 13 . TRBV6-1 TGTGCCAGTACGCGACTGATGAACACTGAAGCTTTCTTT CASTRLMNTEAFF
TRBJ2-5 . 16 . TRBV6-6 TGTGCCAGCAGTTACTTAGGGGTGGCTAGTCAGGGGACCCAGTACTTC CASSYLGVASQGTQYF
TRBJ2-7 TRBD1 14 . TRBV2 TGTGCCAGCACCCTGGGACAGGGTGTCGGCGAGCAGTACTTC CASTLGQGVGEQYF
TRBJ1-2 . 16 . TRBV4-1 TGCGCCAGCAGCCGGGAGAAGACGGATCCGAACTATGGCTACACCTTC CASSREKTDPNYGYTF
TRBJ1-1 . 13 few TRBV9 TGTGCCAGCAGCGTATCCATGAACACTGAAGCTTTCTTT CASSVSMNTEAFF
TRBJ1-5 . 15 . TRBV2 TGTGCCAGCAGCCGCCGGGCATCAGGGGATCAGCCCCAGCATTTT CASSRRASGDQPQHF
TRBJ2-3 TRBD2 16 . TRBV27 TGTGCCAGCAGTGACGCGAGGACTAGCGGAGGGGATACGCAGTATTTT CASSDARTSGGDTQYF
TRBJ2-3 . 12 . TRBV29-1 TGCAGCGTTGAAGACTTCAGGGATACGCAGTATTTT CSVEDFRDTQYF